The subject of this entry is one T cell receptor beta chain. No antigen is known for it. This entry is derived from a study of T cell responses to AZD1222 COVID-19 vaccine. Study-wide results and limits: Baseline serology detected seropositivity in only six or seven AZD1222 recipients. Clonal diversity was possibly underestimated, and white British individuals and females predominated among donors. Receipt of two AZD1222 doses was followed by a rise in Spike-specific TCR breadth and depth.

Looked up from germline, CDR1 is SGDLS and CDR2 is YYNGEE. This CDR3 is built from 16 residues. Trimming removed 3 bases from V and 8 bases from J; junction bases left unmatched: 12. Method: immunoSEQ multiplex PCR; TCRdb's copy keeps in-frame clones and lacks some. Seen here are around 130,000 clones, 93% observed once, and the top ten hold about 0.86%. The sample here was peripheral blood, taken on day 0 of AZD1222 vaccination. The gene calls are TRBV9 and TRBJ2-1; 9 bases map to TRBD1. The TCR comes from an adult in good health. This chain's CDR3 is CASSAQPPGQGDEQFF. CDR3 nucleotide sequence: TGTGCCAGCAGCGCTCAACCCCCGGGACAGGGCGATGAGCAGTTCTTC.